This is a list of T cell receptor beta chains from one sample in a study of shared clonotypes between healthy human individuals. Here immunoSEQ multiplex PCR was the method, and the copy in TCRdb shows in-frame clones only, minus some. The data hold over a million clones, with roughly 96% observed a single time. Material: naive CD4+ T cells sorted from blood. The source of these receptors is a man under 40 in good health. CDR3s include the opening cysteine and the closing phenylalanine or tryptophan. Fields, in order: V gene, J gene, clone size, D gene, CDR3 DNA, CDR3 protein. D genes are given only for firm matches. Some rows have no size entry. The others give once, few or many, or a class for an expanded clone.

v_call: TRBV9; j_call: TRBJ2-5; clone_size: NA; d_call: NA; cdr3_nt: TGTGCCAGCAGCGTAGCGGGAGTTGGCGAGACCCAGTACTTC; cdr3_aa: CASSVAGVGETQYF
v_call: TRBV2; j_call: TRBJ2-1; clone_size: NA; d_call: NA; cdr3_nt: TGTGCCAGCAGAACCGGGACTGCCTACAATGAGCAGTTCTTC; cdr3_aa: CASRTGTAYNEQFF
v_call: TRBV14; j_call: TRBJ2-2; clone_size: NA; d_call: NA; cdr3_nt: TGTGCCAGCAGCCAAGGTATCGGCTGGTGGACCGGGGAGCTGTTTTTT; cdr3_aa: CASSQGIGWWTGELFF
v_call: TRBV30; j_call: TRBJ1-5; clone_size: NA; d_call: NA; cdr3_nt: TGTGCCTGGAGCCCGTTGTTTGGAAGCAATCAGCCCCAGCATTTT; cdr3_aa: CAWSPLFGSNQPQHF
v_call: TRBV28; j_call: TRBJ1-2; clone_size: NA; d_call: NA; cdr3_nt: TGTGCCAGCAGTTTACGGACCGGGAGCAATGGCTACACCTTC; cdr3_aa: CASSLRTGSNGYTF
v_call: TRBV15; j_call: TRBJ2-7; clone_size: NA; d_call: TRBD1; cdr3_nt: TGTGCCACCAGCAGAGAGGGACAGGGTATCTACGAGCAGTACTTC; cdr3_aa: CATSREGQGIYEQYF
v_call: TRBV28; j_call: TRBJ2-3; clone_size: NA; d_call: TRBD2; cdr3_nt: TGTGCCAGCACGGTGGGGGGAGGGCTACCAGATACGCAGTATTTT; cdr3_aa: CASTVGGGLPDTQYF
v_call: TRBV6-1; j_call: TRBJ1-5; clone_size: NA; d_call: TRBD1; cdr3_nt: TGTGCCAGCAGGGAACAGGGGGCGGTTAGCAATCAGCCCCAGCATTTT; cdr3_aa: CASREQGAVSNQPQHF
v_call: TRBV14; j_call: TRBJ1-4; clone_size: NA; d_call: TRBD1; cdr3_nt: TGTGCCAGCAGCCCTGTGACAGGGCGGGGTAATGAAAAACTGTTTTTT; cdr3_aa: CASSPVTGRGNEKLFF
v_call: TRBV5-1; j_call: TRBJ2-7; clone_size: NA; d_call: NA; cdr3_nt: TGCGCCAGCAGCTTCTCGTTTAGCTCCTACGAGCAGTACTTC; cdr3_aa: CASSFSFSSYEQYF
v_call: TRBV4-2; j_call: TRBJ2-7; clone_size: once; d_call: NA; cdr3_nt: TGTGCCAGCAGCCAAGATTTCGGAGTATCCTACGAGCAGTACTTC; cdr3_aa: CASSQDFGVSYEQYF
v_call: TRBV11-2; j_call: TRBJ2-7; clone_size: NA; d_call: NA; cdr3_nt: TGTGCCAGCAGCTCCCCCGGCTGGAGATCCTACGAGCAGTACTTC; cdr3_aa: CASSSPGWRSYEQYF
v_call: TRBV7-2; j_call: TRBJ1-2; clone_size: NA; d_call: NA; cdr3_nt: TGTGCCAGCAGCCCTTCCTACACCTTC; cdr3_aa: CASSPSYTF
v_call: TRBV2; j_call: TRBJ2-1; clone_size: NA; d_call: TRBD2; cdr3_nt: TGTGCCAGCAGGGGTGGAGCGGGATTCTCCTACAATGAGCAGTTCTTC; cdr3_aa: CASRGGAGFSYNEQFF
v_call: TRBV7-9; j_call: TRBJ2-5; clone_size: NA; d_call: NA; cdr3_nt: TGTGCCAGCAGCTCGGGATCAACAGTGGCCCAAGAGACCCAGTACTTC; cdr3_aa: CASSSGSTVAQETQYF
v_call: TRBV14; j_call: TRBJ2-5; clone_size: NA; d_call: NA; cdr3_nt: TGTGCCAGCAGCCAGGTCCGAACGGAGACCCAGTACTTC; cdr3_aa: CASSQVRTETQYF
v_call: TRBV7-8; j_call: TRBJ2-5; clone_size: NA; d_call: NA; cdr3_nt: TGTGCCAGCAGCTTAGCTCACCAAGAGACCCAGTACTTC; cdr3_aa: CASSLAHQETQYF
v_call: TRBV11-3; j_call: TRBJ2-2; clone_size: NA; d_call: NA; cdr3_nt: TGTGCCAGCAGCTTATTTGGTCCGGGGACCGGGGAGCTGTTTTTT; cdr3_aa: CASSLFGPGTGELFF
v_call: TRBV14; j_call: TRBJ1-1; clone_size: NA; d_call: NA; cdr3_nt: TGTGCCAGCAGCCACGACACAACGCCTTTCTTT; cdr3_aa: CASSHDTTPFF
v_call: TRBV29-1; j_call: TRBJ2-5; clone_size: NA; d_call: NA; cdr3_nt: TGCAGCGGTGACTACTTGGAGACCCAGTACTTC; cdr3_aa: CSGDYLETQYF
v_call: TRBV5-1; j_call: TRBJ2-7; clone_size: NA; d_call: NA; cdr3_nt: TGCGCCAGCAGCTATGATGGATCTGGGCAGTACTTC; cdr3_aa: CASSYDGSGQYF
v_call: TRBV25-1; j_call: TRBJ2-2; clone_size: NA; d_call: NA; cdr3_nt: TGTGCCAGCAGTGGACAGCTCACCGGGGAGCTGTTTTTT; cdr3_aa: CASSGQLTGELFF
v_call: TRBV9; j_call: TRBJ2-1; clone_size: NA; d_call: TRBD1; cdr3_nt: TGTGCCAGCAGCGGGATAACAGGGGGAGGAGGACCCTACAATGAGCAGTTCTTC; cdr3_aa: CASSGITGGGGPYNEQFF
v_call: TRBV18; j_call: TRBJ1-3; clone_size: NA; d_call: NA; cdr3_nt: TGTGCCAGCTCACCAAGTCAGGGCAGCTCTGGAAACACCATATATTTT; cdr3_aa: CASSPSQGSSGNTIYF
v_call: TRBV11-1; j_call: TRBJ2-7; clone_size: NA; d_call: TRBD1; cdr3_nt: TGTGCCAGCAGCCCATACAGGGGGCCGGTGTACGAGCAGTACTTC; cdr3_aa: CASSPYRGPVYEQYF
v_call: TRBV11-2; j_call: TRBJ2-1; clone_size: NA; d_call: NA; cdr3_nt: TGTGCCAGCAGCTTAGATCGGCTCCTGCCACACAATGAGCAGTTCTTC; cdr3_aa: CASSLDRLLPHNEQFF
v_call: TRBV5-4; j_call: TRBJ2-1; clone_size: NA; d_call: TRBD2; cdr3_nt: TGTGCCAGCAGCTTGAAAACTAGCGGGACCTACAATGAGCAGTTCTTC; cdr3_aa: CASSLKTSGTYNEQFF
v_call: TRBV18; j_call: TRBJ2-1; clone_size: NA; d_call: NA; cdr3_nt: TGTGCCAGCTCCCAGGGGGGGCCCTACAATGAGCAGTTCTTC; cdr3_aa: CASSQGGPYNEQFF
v_call: TRBV15; j_call: TRBJ2-7; clone_size: NA; d_call: NA; cdr3_nt: TGTGCCACCAGCAGAGACGGGACCACCTACGAGCAGTACTTC; cdr3_aa: CATSRDGTTYEQYF
v_call: TRBV5-4; j_call: TRBJ1-3; clone_size: NA; d_call: NA; cdr3_nt: TGTGCCAGCAGCTTGTGGGGGCCAAGGGATAGAAACACCATATATTTT; cdr3_aa: CASSLWGPRDRNTIYF
v_call: TRBV18; j_call: TRBJ2-1; clone_size: NA; d_call: TRBD1; cdr3_nt: TGTGCCAGCTCACCAAAATACGGGACAGGGACCCTCAGGGAGCAGTTCTTC; cdr3_aa: CASSPKYGTGTLREQFF
v_call: TRBV5-4; j_call: TRBJ1-2; clone_size: NA; d_call: TRBD1; cdr3_nt: TGTGCCAGCAGTTTGGGGACAGATTATGGCTACACCTTC; cdr3_aa: CASSLGTDYGYTF
v_call: TRBV10-2; j_call: TRBJ2-7; clone_size: once; d_call: TRBD2; cdr3_nt: TGCGCCAGCAGAGGAGGGAGGGAGTACGAGCAGTACTTC; cdr3_aa: CASRGGREYEQYF
v_call: TRBV7-7; j_call: TRBJ2-1; clone_size: NA; d_call: TRBD1; cdr3_nt: TGTGCCAGCAGCGGGGACAGGGGATCTAGCGAAAACAATGAGCAGTTCTTC; cdr3_aa: CASSGDRGSSENNEQFF
v_call: TRBV12-1; j_call: TRBJ2-7; clone_size: once; d_call: NA; cdr3_nt: TGTGCCAGCAGCTTTGAAGGTGGGTACGAGCAGTACTTC; cdr3_aa: CASSFEGGYEQYF
v_call: TRBV16; j_call: TRBJ2-1; clone_size: NA; d_call: NA; cdr3_nt: TGTGCCAGCAGCCAATCACCCAGCCTATACAATGAGCAGTTCTTC; cdr3_aa: CASSQSPSLYNEQFF
v_call: TRBV5-6; j_call: TRBJ2-7; clone_size: NA; d_call: NA; cdr3_nt: TGTGCCAGCAGCGCCATTCTAGGTCGCGAGCAGTACTTC; cdr3_aa: CASSAILGREQYF
v_call: TRBV28; j_call: TRBJ1-1; clone_size: NA; d_call: NA; cdr3_nt: TGTGCCAGCAGTTCGGCGCGGCCTGAAGCTTTCTTT; cdr3_aa: CASSSARPEAFF
v_call: TRBV18; j_call: TRBJ2-7; clone_size: NA; d_call: NA; cdr3_nt: TGTGCCAGCTCACCCGCCGCAGACTACGAGCAGTACTTC; cdr3_aa: CASSPAADYEQYF
v_call: TRBV7-9; j_call: TRBJ2-5; clone_size: NA; d_call: NA; cdr3_nt: TGTGCCAGCAGCTTACCTCAAGAGACCCAGTACTTC; cdr3_aa: CASSLPQETQYF
v_call: TRBV19; j_call: TRBJ2-7; clone_size: NA; d_call: NA; cdr3_nt: TGTGCCAGTAGTAGGAGAGCAGGTTACGAGCAGTACTTC; cdr3_aa: CASSRRAGYEQYF
v_call: TRBV28; j_call: TRBJ2-6; clone_size: NA; d_call: NA; cdr3_nt: TGTGCCAGCAGTTTCCCCTCAGGGACTGGGGCCAACGTCCTGACTTTC; cdr3_aa: CASSFPSGTGANVLTF
v_call: TRBV27; j_call: TRBJ2-1; clone_size: NA; d_call: TRBD2; cdr3_nt: TGTGCCAGCAGTCCCCGAGCTATGAAAGCGGGAGGGATTTACTACAATGAGCAGTTCTTC; cdr3_aa: CASSPRAMKAGGIYYNEQFF
v_call: TRBV1; j_call: TRBJ2-7; clone_size: NA; d_call: NA; cdr3_nt: TGCACCAGCAGCCAAGGAAAATGTCGGACTAGCGGGATGTTCCCGGGAGAGCAGTACTTC; cdr3_aa: CTSSQGKCRTSGMFPGEQYF
v_call: TRBV27; j_call: TRBJ2-2; clone_size: NA; d_call: NA; cdr3_nt: TGTGCCAGCAGTTCCAGGACGGTTACCGGGGAGCTGTTTTTT; cdr3_aa: CASSSRTVTGELFF
v_call: TRBV5-6; j_call: TRBJ2-7; clone_size: NA; d_call: NA; cdr3_nt: TGTGCCAGCAGCTCCGCAGTTACCTACGAGCAGTACTTC; cdr3_aa: CASSSAVTYEQYF
v_call: TRBV29-1; j_call: TRBJ1-4; clone_size: NA; d_call: NA; cdr3_nt: TGCAGCGTTGGTGTAGGGGGAACAACTAATGAAAAACTGTTTTTT; cdr3_aa: CSVGVGGTTNEKLFF
v_call: TRBV11-2; j_call: TRBJ1-1; clone_size: NA; d_call: NA; cdr3_nt: TGTGCCAGCAGCTTAGAGACAGGAGGCGACACTGAAGCTTTCTTT; cdr3_aa: CASSLETGGDTEAFF
v_call: TRBV21-1; j_call: TRBJ2-1; clone_size: NA; d_call: NA; cdr3_nt: TGTGCCAGCAGCAAGGGTACTGAGCAGTTCTTC; cdr3_aa: CASSKGTEQFF
v_call: TRBV5-1; j_call: TRBJ1-1; clone_size: NA; d_call: NA; cdr3_nt: TGCGCCAGCAGCCTGACGTGGACGGCGAACACTGAAGCTTTCTTT; cdr3_aa: CASSLTWTANTEAFF
v_call: TRBV18; j_call: TRBJ2-7; clone_size: NA; d_call: TRBD2; cdr3_nt: TGTGCCAGCTCGTTGGGACTAGCGGGGACCTACGAGCAGTACTTC; cdr3_aa: CASSLGLAGTYEQYF
v_call: TRBV6-6; j_call: TRBJ2-1; clone_size: NA; d_call: TRBD1; cdr3_nt: TGTGCCAGCAGCCTACTCCAGGGGGCCTACAATGAGCAGTTCTTC; cdr3_aa: CASSLLQGAYNEQFF
v_call: TRBV5-1; j_call: TRBJ2-2; clone_size: NA; d_call: TRBD1; cdr3_nt: TGCGCCAGCAGCCGGGACAGCTACACCGGGGAGCTGTTTTTT; cdr3_aa: CASSRDSYTGELFF
v_call: TRBV29-1; j_call: TRBJ2-5; clone_size: NA; d_call: TRBD2; cdr3_nt: TGCAGCGTGGGACTAGCGGGAACCCAAGAGACCCAGTACTTC; cdr3_aa: CSVGLAGTQETQYF
v_call: TRBV5-1; j_call: TRBJ2-1; clone_size: NA; d_call: TRBD2; cdr3_nt: TGCGCCAGCAGCTTACTAGCGGGACTTGAGAATGAGCAGTTCTTC; cdr3_aa: CASSLLAGLENEQFF